The following is a T cell receptor (beta chain) sequence with its context. This entry belongs to a study of blood T cell repertoires in COVID-19. Trimming cost V 4 bases and J 0 bases; bases outside gene matches: 9. Germline V gives CDR1 KGHDR, CDR2 SFDVKD. This CDR3 contains 18 residues. Data came from immunoSEQ multiplex PCR; TCRdb stores just in-frame clones and leaves some out. Of about 250,000 clones detected, approximately 83% appear once; the ten largest clones hold 7.5% to 10%. This rearrangement joins TRBV24-1 to TRBJ2-3; 10 nucleotides agree with TRBD1. The TCR comes from a man older than 75 with acute or convalescent COVID-19. The source material was peripheral blood. CDR3 sequence: CATSEQRQGAFSTDTQYF. DNA for the CDR3: TGTGCCACCAGTGAACAACGACAGGGGGCTTTTAGCACAGATACGCAGTATTTT.